One sample yielded the 21 T cell receptor beta chains listed below, sequenced in a study of cytomegalovirus exposure and HLA in healthy donors. Primers for the PCR totalled 60 Vbeta and 13 Jbeta. Here immunoSEQ multiplex PCR was the method, and the copy in TCRdb shows in-frame clones only, minus some. Among hundreds of thousands of clones listed, 80% to 90% were seen once. Sequenced: PBMCs. The receptors originated from a woman aged 18-30 years in good health and CMV-seronegative.

The chain combines TRBV7-6 with TRBJ1-3; possible D gene TRBD1, 5 bases. The germline gives CDR1 SGHVS, CDR2 FNYEAQ. This CDR3 has 14 amino acids. Trimming took 6 bases from V and 0 from J, leaving 9 bases between them. The CDR3 is CASSSRDSGNTIYF. CDR3 in DNA: TGTGCCAGCAGTTCCAGGGACTCTGGAAACACCATATATTTT.

The J gene is TRBJ2-7, the V gene TRBV27, with TRBD1 as a possible D gene (6 bases). Germline V lookup: CDR1 MNHEY, CDR2 SMNVEV (reference sequence). The V and J ends lost 4 bases and 0 bases respectively, with 19 bases between them. The CDR3 totals 17 residues. For the CDR3, the DNA is TGTGCCAGCAGTTCGATGGCCCCTACAGGGAGCTCCTACGAGCAGTACTTC. Its protein is CASSSMAPTGSSYEQYF.

J is TRBJ1-2 and V is TRBV29-1, with TRBD1 as a possible D gene (5 bases). The germline V gene encodes CDR1 SQVTM and CDR2 ANQGSEA. V was clipped by 8 bases and J by 6 bases, with 19 bases between them. This CDR3 spans 13 amino acids. The CDR3 coding sequence is TGCAGCTTCCGGGACCGATGGAGGGATGGCTACACCTTC. It yields the protein CSFRDRWRDGYTF.

This clone was observed a few times. This sample also contains other DNA sequences that code for the same CDR3. The J gene is TRBJ2-2, the V gene TRBV7-6, with a possible D match to TRBD2 (6 bases). Deletions cut 6 bases from V and 4 bases from J, with 21 bases between. The CDR3 extends over 17 amino acids. Germline V lookup: CDR1 SGHVS, CDR2 FNYEAQ. The CDR3 nucleotides are TGTGCCAGCAGTTCGCGGGACCCCGATATTCCCACCGGGGAGCTGTTTTTT. This gives the protein CASSSRDPDIPTGELFF.

The chain uses TRBV27 and TRBJ1-1; 8 bases align to TRBD1. Losses at the gene ends were 4 bases for V and 8 bases for J; bases not matched to a gene: 9. The CDR3 runs 14 residues. Germline V gene lookup returns CDR1 MNHEY and CDR2 SMNVEV (reference sequence). The CDR3 is CASSSAGGPVEAFF. The CDR3 DNA follows: TGTGCCAGCAGTTCTGCAGGGGGCCCGGTAGAAGCTTTCTTT.

This clone was detected only once. The gene calls are TRBV5-1 and TRBJ2-5; the D gene is possibly TRBD2 (6 bases). This CDR3 comprises 13 residues. V was clipped by 4 bases and J by 4 bases, with 11 bases between them. CDR1 and CDR2 (germline): SGHRS, YFSETQ. CDR3 in DNA: TGCGCCAGCAGCCAAGGGACTGGAGAGACCCAGTACTTC. Protein product: CASSQGTGETQYF.

This chain links TRBV25-1 with TRBJ2-5; D might be TRBD1 (7 bases). V lost 4 bases and J 1 base, leaving 13 bases between the germline ends. Germline loops: CDR1 MGHDK, CDR2 SYGVNS. The CDR3 totals 15 residues. The DNA of the CDR3 is TGTGCCAGCAGTGGCAGGGGGGATCCCCAAGAGACCCAGTACTTC. Amino acid sequence: CASSGRGDPQETQYF.

The V gene is TRBV11-3, the J gene TRBJ2-1, with TRBD2 identical over 9 bases. Germline assignment: CDR1 SGHNT and CDR2 YENEEA. Trimming removed 1 base from V and 9 bases from J; junction bases left unmatched: 7. The CDR3 is 15 amino acids. In nucleotides, the CDR3 is TGTGCCAGCAGCTTAGGGACTAGCGAAAGCGGTGAGCAGTTCTTC. This translates into CASSLGTSESGEQFF.

The chain recombines TRBV10-3 with TRBJ2-7, with 9 bases fitting TRBD2. The CDR3 length is 15 residues. J lost 4 bases, V lost 1 base, and 5 bases had no gene match. CDR1 and CDR2 from the germline V gene are ENHRY and SYGVKD. The CDR3 nucleotides are TGTGCCATCAGTGAGTTCGCGGGGGGGCGATACGAGCAGTACTTC. Protein product: CAISEFAGGRYEQYF.

This clone was seen a few times. The chain recombines TRBV4-2 with TRBJ2-1; the D gene is possibly TRBD2 (7 bases). Looked up from germline, CDR1 is LGHNA and CDR2 is YNFKEQ. CDR3 length equals 16 residues. The V end lost 4 bases, the J end lost 2 bases, and 15 bases lay between the germline ends. The CDR3 sequence: CASSLRTAGTYNEQFF. The DNA of the CDR3 is TGTGCCAGCAGCCTTAGGACAGCGGGAACCTACAATGAGCAGTTCTTC.

Worth noting for this clone: The sample contains more than one DNA sequence encoding this CDR3. CDR3 in DNA: TGTGCCAGCAGCTTGGGGGGGCAGGATGGCTACACCTTC. Translation gives CASSLGGQDGYTF. The rearrangement uses TRBV7-9 and TRBJ1-2; weak D call: TRBD1 (6 bases). V was cut by 3 bases and J by 6 bases, with 11 bases left in between. CDR3 length: 13 amino acids. CDR1 and CDR2 from the germline V gene are SEHNR and FQNEAQ (reference sequence).

CDR3 in amino acids: CASSQDRGPVSEQYF. CDR3 nucleotide sequence: TGCGCCAGCAGCCAGGACAGGGGGCCCGTATCGGAGCAGTACTTC. The chain carries TRBV4-3 and TRBJ2-7; 11 bases agree with TRBD1. Germline trimming cut 3 bases from V and 7 bases from J; bases unmatched to any gene: 8. The germline gives CDR1 LGHNA, CDR2 YSLEER. The CDR3 runs to 15 residues.

The chain uses TRBV25-1 and TRBJ1-2; a possible D gene is TRBD1 (5 bases). V was pared by 5 bases and J by 0 bases, with 10 bases between. The germline gives CDR1 MGHDK, CDR2 SYGVNS. The CDR3 is 14 amino acids. The CDR3 protein is CASSPAGTNYGYTF. For the CDR3, the DNA is TGTGCCAGCAGTCCAGCAGGGACTAACTATGGCTACACCTTC.

The rearrangement uses TRBV5-8 and TRBJ1-1; D gene ambiguous. V was clipped by 3 bases and J by 6 bases, with 12 bases between them. Germline loops: CDR1 SGHTS, CDR2 YDEGEE. The length of the CDR3 is 13 residues. The CDR3 region is CASSSTTWAEAFF. In DNA, the CDR3 is TGTGCCAGCAGCTCCACTACTTGGGCTGAAGCTTTCTTT.

The V gene is TRBV2, the J gene TRBJ2-7; TRBD2 might be the D (5 bases). The CDR3 is made up of 13 amino acids. Germline V gene data show CDR1 as SNHLY and CDR2 as FYNNEI. The V gene lost 2 bases and the J gene lost 10 bases, with 15 bases spanning the gap. The CDR3 reads CASSETLARHQYF. CDR3 sequence (DNA): TGTGCCAGCAGTGAAACCTTAGCGCGTCACCAGTACTTC.

V is TRBV28 and J is TRBJ1-2; D unresolved. The CDR3 has 12 residues. Trimming pared 4 bases from V and 5 bases from J, leaving 8 bases between. CDR1 and CDR2 from the germline V gene are MDHEN and SYDVKM. CDR3 sequence: CASSYREYGYTF. CDR3 DNA: TGTGCCAGCAGTTACCGGGAATATGGCTACACCTTC.

This clone showed up just once. This chain connects TRBV7-9 to TRBJ2-6; TRBD1 matches at 8 bases. The CDR3 is 17 residues long. The V segment lost 5 bases and the J segment 3 bases; nucleotides outside the gene matches: 9. Germline V gives CDR1 SEHNR, CDR2 FQNEAQ (reference sequence). CDR3 loop: CASSPKDRAGGANVLTF. The CDR3 nucleotides read TGTGCCAGCAGCCCAAAGGACAGGGCAGGTGGGGCCAACGTCCTGACTTTC.

The chain has TRBV29-1 and TRBJ2-3; 12 bases are shared with TRBD2. The CDR3 extends over 16 amino acids. Germline V gene sequence: CDR1 SQVTM, CDR2 ANQGSEA. Trimming at V came to 4 bases and at J to 6 bases, leaving 11 bases not matched to a gene. The CDR3, as DNA: TGCAGCGTTGGGCTAGCGGGGGGGGTACGGGGGGATACGCAGTATTTT. This encodes CSVGLAGGVRGDTQYF.

The gene calls are TRBV6-5 and TRBJ1-1; D remains ambiguous. V lost 2 bases to trimming and J lost 0 bases, with 4 bases between them. The CDR3 consists of 13 residues. CDR1 is MNHEY and CDR2 is SVGAGI in the germline V gene. CDR3 region: CASSYVLNTEAFF. CDR3 nucleotides: TGTGCCAGCAGTTACGTATTGAACACTGAAGCTTTCTTT.

CDR3 sequence: CASSQGASAGPDTQYF. The CDR3 DNA follows: TGTGCCAGCAGCCAAGGGGCGAGCGCGGGACCAGATACGCAGTATTTT. This chain joins TRBV4-2 and TRBJ2-3; TRBD2 is a possible D gene (6 bases). Trimming took off 1 base at V and 4 bases at J, with 15 bases between the two ends. This CDR3 contains 16 residues. The germline CDR1 and CDR2 sequences are LGHNA and YNFKEQ.

With respect to this clone: Distinct nucleotide sequences in the sample also encode this CDR3. The chain recombines TRBV20-1 with TRBJ1-2; D uncertain. Trimming left V 3 bases short and J 5 bases short, with 7 bases between. Germline V gene sequence: CDR1 DFQATT, CDR2 SNEGSKA (reference sequence). This CDR3 is 11 amino acids long. This CDR3 is CSASTGYGYTF. The CDR3 DNA follows: TGCAGTGCTAGTACGGGGTATGGCTACACCTTC.